This TCR beta chain was observed in a study of Graves' ophthalmopathy and Graves' hyperthyroidism. Trimming removed 1 base at V and 6 bases at J, with 7 bases between. The germline V gene encodes CDR1 SGHTA and CDR2 FQGNSA. CDR3 size: 12 residues. The authors diagnosed from clinical symptoms, serum thyroxine, TRAb, thyroid ultrasound and orbital computed tomography. Amplification of TCR beta CDR3 regions used RNA transcripts. RT-PCR was first run with HTBI primers, then multiplex PCR in a second round. TCRdb reprocessed the multiplex PCR reads via MiXCR and lists one record per CDR3 protein. The data contain about 48,000 distinct CDR3 sequences, around 48% of them singletons.

V usage is TRBV7-2 and J usage is TRBJ2-7, with D hard to call. This clonotype was obtained from an adult man with Graves' ophthalmopathy. Sample: peripheral blood. This CDR3 reads CASSLGTPEQYF. CDR3 in DNA: TGTGCCAGCAGCTTAGGGACCCCCGAGCAGTACTTC.